This TCR beta chain was obtained from a study of T cells in Graves' hyperthyroidism and ophthalmopathy. Study-wide context: Peripheral blood samples were taken at initial diagnosis, prior to any treatment.

This CDR3 region has 15 residues. The germline gives CDR1 SGHRS, CDR2 YFSETQ. V lost 4 bases, J lost 3 bases, and 15 bases lay in between. The source material, RNA transcripts, was used to amplify TCR beta CDR3 regions. The study used the HTBI primer set for a first-round RT-PCR of the TCR CDR3. TCRdb reanalysed the multiplex PCR reads using MiXCR and keeps one entry per CDR3 protein. The sample records some 370,000 distinct CDR3 sequences, roughly an eighth being singletons. Source material: blood. This receptor was identified in a man aged 50 to 60 with Graves' ophthalmopathy. V gene TRBV5-1 combines with J gene TRBJ2-3, with D hard to call. The CDR3, as DNA: TGCGCCAGCAGCCTGGCTCTGGTGGGAACAGATACGCAGTATTTT. Residues: CASSLALVGTDTQYF.